This entry is about one TCR beta chain. Its antigen is not known. PCR involved 60 Vbeta and 13 Jbeta primers. TCRdb's table, derived via immunoSEQ multiplex PCR, lists solely in-frame clones and lacks some. The sample consists of about 120,000 clones, 76% of them appearing once. This entry comes from a study of cytomegalovirus exposure and HLA in healthy donors. Study outcomes and limitations: Later analysis reportedly placed an Asian-associated ancestry cluster below the approximately 680-donor mean in N-insertions. Researchers reportedly found TCR beta sequences accurately predicted most subjects' HLA-A and HLA-B alleles.

CDR1 is MNHEY and CDR2 is SMNVEV in the germline V gene (reference sequence). The CDR3 runs to 16 residues. V was trimmed by 6 bases and J by 0 bases, leaving 17 bases between them. The sample comprised PBMCs. This TCR came from a middle-aged man in good health and CMV-seropositive. The V and J genes are TRBV27 and TRBJ1-2; perhaps TRBD1 as D (6 bases). The CDR3 DNA is TGTGCCAGCAGCCGGAACAGGGAAAGGGCTAACTATGGCTACACCTTC. Translation: CASSRNRERANYGYTF.